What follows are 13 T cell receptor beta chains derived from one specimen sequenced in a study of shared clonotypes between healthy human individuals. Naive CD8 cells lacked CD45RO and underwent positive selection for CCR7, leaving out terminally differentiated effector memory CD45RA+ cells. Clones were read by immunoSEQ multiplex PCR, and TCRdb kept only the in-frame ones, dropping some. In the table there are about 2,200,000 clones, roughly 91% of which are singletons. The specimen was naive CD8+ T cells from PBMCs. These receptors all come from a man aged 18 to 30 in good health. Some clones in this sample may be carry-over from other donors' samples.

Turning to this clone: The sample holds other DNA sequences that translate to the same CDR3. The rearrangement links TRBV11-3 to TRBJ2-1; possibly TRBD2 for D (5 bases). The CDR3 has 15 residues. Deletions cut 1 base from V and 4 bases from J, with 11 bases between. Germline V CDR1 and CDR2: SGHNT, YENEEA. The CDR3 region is CASSLGSGPYNEQFF. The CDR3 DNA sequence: TGTGCCAGCAGCTTAGGCAGCGGACCTTACAATGAGCAGTTCTTC.

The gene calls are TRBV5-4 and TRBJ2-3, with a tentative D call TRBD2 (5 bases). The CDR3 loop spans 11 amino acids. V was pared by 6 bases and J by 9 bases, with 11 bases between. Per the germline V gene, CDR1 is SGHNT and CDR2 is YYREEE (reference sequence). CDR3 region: CASTQGGTQYF. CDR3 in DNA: TGTGCCAGCACCCAAGGAGGCACGCAGTATTTT.

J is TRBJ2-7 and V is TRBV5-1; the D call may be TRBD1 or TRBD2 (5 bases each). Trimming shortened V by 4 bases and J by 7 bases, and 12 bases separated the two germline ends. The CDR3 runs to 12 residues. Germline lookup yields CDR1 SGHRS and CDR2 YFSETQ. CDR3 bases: TGCGCCAGCAGCGAGGGGTCGGGGGAGCAGTACTTC. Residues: CASSEGSGEQYF.

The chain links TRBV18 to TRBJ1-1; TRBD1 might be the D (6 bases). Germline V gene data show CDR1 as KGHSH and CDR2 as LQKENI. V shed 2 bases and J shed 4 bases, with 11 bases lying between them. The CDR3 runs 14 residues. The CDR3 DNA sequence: TGTGCCAGCTCACCAGGACAGCTTCGCACTGAAGCTTTCTTT. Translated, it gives CASSPGQLRTEAFF.

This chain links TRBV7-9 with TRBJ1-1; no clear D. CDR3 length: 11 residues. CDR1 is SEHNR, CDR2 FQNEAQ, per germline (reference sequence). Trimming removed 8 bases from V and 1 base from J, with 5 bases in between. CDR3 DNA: TGTGCCAGCGAGGCGAACACTGAAGCTTTCTTT. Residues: CASEANTEAFF.

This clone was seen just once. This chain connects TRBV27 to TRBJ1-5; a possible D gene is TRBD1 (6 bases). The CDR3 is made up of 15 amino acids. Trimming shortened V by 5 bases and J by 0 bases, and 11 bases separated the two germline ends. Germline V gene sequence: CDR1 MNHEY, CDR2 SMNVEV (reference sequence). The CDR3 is CASSEQGYSNQPQHF. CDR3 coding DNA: TGTGCCAGCAGTGAACAGGGTTATAGCAATCAGCCCCAGCATTTT.

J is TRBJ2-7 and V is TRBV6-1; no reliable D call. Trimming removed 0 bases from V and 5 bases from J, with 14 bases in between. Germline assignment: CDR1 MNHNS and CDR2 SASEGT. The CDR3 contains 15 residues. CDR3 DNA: TGTGCCAGCAGTGAAGCGGCGCAGGCAATCCACGAGCAGTACTTC. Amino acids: CASSEAAQAIHEQYF.

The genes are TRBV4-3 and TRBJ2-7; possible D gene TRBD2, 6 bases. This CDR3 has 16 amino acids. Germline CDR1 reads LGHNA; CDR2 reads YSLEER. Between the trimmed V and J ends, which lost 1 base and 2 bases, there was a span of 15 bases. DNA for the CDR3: TGCGCCAGCAGCCAAGCCTCGAGCGGGCCACCCTACGAGCAGTACTTC. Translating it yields CASSQASSGPPYEQYF.

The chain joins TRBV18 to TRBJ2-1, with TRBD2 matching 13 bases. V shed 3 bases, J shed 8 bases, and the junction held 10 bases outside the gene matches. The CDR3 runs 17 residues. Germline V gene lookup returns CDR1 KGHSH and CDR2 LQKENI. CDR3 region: CASSPRTSGRPRDEQFF. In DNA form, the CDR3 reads TGTGCCAGCTCACCCAGGACTAGCGGGAGACCCAGGGATGAGCAGTTCTTC.

The CDR3 loop reads CARLRPESNYGYTF. CDR3 nucleotide sequence: TGTGCCAGACTCCGGCCAGAGTCGAACTATGGCTACACCTTC. The rearrangement links TRBV2 to TRBJ1-2; D is uncertain. This CDR3 has 14 amino acids. Germline V CDR1 and CDR2: SNHLY, FYNNEI. The germline V and J ends were trimmed by 9 bases and 2 bases, with 16 bases remaining between them.

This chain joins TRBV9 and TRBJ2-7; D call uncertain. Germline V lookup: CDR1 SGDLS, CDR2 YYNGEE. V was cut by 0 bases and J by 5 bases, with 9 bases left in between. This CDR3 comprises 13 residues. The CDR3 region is CASSVDFRDEQYF. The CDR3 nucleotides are TGTGCCAGCAGCGTAGACTTTCGGGACGAGCAGTACTTC.

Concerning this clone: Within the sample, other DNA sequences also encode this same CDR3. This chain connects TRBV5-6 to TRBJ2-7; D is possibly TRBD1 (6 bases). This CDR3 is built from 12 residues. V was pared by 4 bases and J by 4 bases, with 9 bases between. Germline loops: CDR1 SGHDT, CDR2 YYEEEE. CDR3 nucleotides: TGTGCCAGCAGCCTAGGGGGTTACGAGCAGTACTTC. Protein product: CASSLGGYEQYF. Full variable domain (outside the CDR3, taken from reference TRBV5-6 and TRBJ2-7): DAGVTQSPTHLIKTRGQQVTLRCSPKSGHDTVSWYQQALGQGPQFIFQYYEEEERQRGNFPDRFSGHQFPNYSSELNVNALLLGDSALYLCASSLGGYEQYFGPGTRLTVT.

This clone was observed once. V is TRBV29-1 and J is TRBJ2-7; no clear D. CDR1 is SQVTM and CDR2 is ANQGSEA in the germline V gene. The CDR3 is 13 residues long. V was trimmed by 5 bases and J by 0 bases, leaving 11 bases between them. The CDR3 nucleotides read TGCAGCGTTACCGGGCTTGCCTCCTACGAGCAGTACTTC. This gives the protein CSVTGLASYEQYF.